Sequencing of this T cell receptor (beta chain) was carried out in a study of monozygotic twins with inflammatory bowel disease. TCRdb re-called the 5' RACE reads and shows each CDR3 protein once, DNA omitted. The sample table sets out more than 350,000 distinct CDR3 sequences. This CDR3 contains 13 residues. Germline CDR1 is SGHAT and CDR2 is FQNNGV. Sample: blood. The source is a human donor with ulcerative colitis or Crohn's disease, or a healthy co-twin of an affected twin (not recorded which). The chain recombines TRBV11-2 with TRBJ2-1; TCRdb reports TRBD1, a call that lacks DNA to check it against. The CDR3 sequence is CASSPPGTGRQFF.